Following are 18 T cell receptor beta chains from one sample sequenced in a study of chemoradiotherapy in HPV16-positive cancers. Profiling relied on immunoSEQ multiplex PCR, and the TCRdb table lists in-frame clones only, not all of them. The table records 20,000 to 30,000 clones, around 94% of them present only once. Sample collection was performed from a patient who underwent chemoradiotherapy. All receptors come from a human donor with HPV-associated anogenital cancer.

This clone was recorded only once. Here the CDR3 DNA reads TGTGCCAGTCGGACAGGCCTTAACACTGAAGCTTTCTTT. Protein product: CASRTGLNTEAFF. The rearrangement links TRBV6-1 to TRBJ1-1; the match to TRBD1 covers 7 bases. CDR1 is MNHNS, CDR2 SASEGT, per germline. This CDR3 spans 13 amino acids. Germline trimming cut 9 bases from V and 2 bases from J; bases unmatched to any gene: 6.

This sequence joins TRBV2 and TRBJ2-7; 9 nucleotides align to TRBD1. With 7 bases clipped from V and 3 bases from J, the junction kept 7 bases outside the gene matches. The CDR3 extends over 14 amino acids. CDR1 SNHLY and CDR2 FYNNEI come from the germline V gene. DNA for the CDR3: TGTGCCAGCAAGAAAACGGGACAGGGCTACGAGCAGTACTTC. Amino acids: CASKKTGQGYEQYF.

The rearrangement joins TRBV6-5 to TRBJ1-1; TRBD1 matches 7 bases. The V and J ends lost 2 bases and 4 bases, in that order; junction bases with no gene match: 1. CDR1 and CDR2 from the germline V gene are MNHEY and SVGAGI. The CDR3 length is 13 residues. CDR3 protein: CASSYRDSTEAFF. The CDR3 coding sequence is TGTGCCAGCAGTTACCGGGACAGCACTGAAGCTTTCTTT.

The gene calls are TRBV6-1 and TRBJ2-5; D is unresolved. The CDR3 totals 13 residues. The germline gives CDR1 MNHNS, CDR2 SASEGT. V lost 7 bases and J 5 bases, leaving 14 bases between the germline ends. The CDR3 loop reads CASIRIQSETQYF. The CDR3 bases are TGTGCCAGCATCAGGATACAGTCGGAGACCCAGTACTTC.

The chain employs TRBV7-9 and TRBJ2-1; 8 bases line up with TRBD1. CDR1 is SEHNR, CDR2 FQNEAQ, per germline (reference sequence). The CDR3 sequence is 15 residues long. Unmatched junction bases numbered 3, after V lost 3 bases and J lost 2 bases. CDR3 region: CASSFDRGAYNEQFF. In DNA, the CDR3 is TGTGCCAGCAGCTTTGACAGGGGCGCCTACAATGAGCAGTTCTTC.

This chain uses TRBV9 with TRBJ1-1, with D possibly matching TRBD1 (6 bases). The V gene lost 7 bases and the J gene lost 6 bases, with 13 bases spanning the gap. This CDR3 has 12 amino acids. In germline, CDR1 is SGDLS, CDR2 YYNGEE. The CDR3 region is CASGGPYSEAFF. The CDR3 DNA reads as TGTGCCAGCGGGGGGCCGTACTCTGAAGCTTTCTTT.

The CDR3 coding sequence is TGTGCCAGCAGCTTTTTTTCGACAGGAAACAATGAGCAGTTCTTC. The encoded protein is CASSFFSTGNNEQFF. The chain uses TRBV7-6 and TRBJ2-1, with D possibly matching TRBD1 (6 bases). Per germline, CDR1 SGHVS and CDR2 FNYEAQ. V was clipped by 3 bases and J by 5 bases, with 14 bases between them. The CDR3 runs 15 residues.

V gene TRBV30 combines with J gene TRBJ2-1; TRBD2 matches at 12 bases. The CDR3 is 16 amino acids. Trimming removed 4 bases from V and 1 base from J; junction bases left unmatched: 5. Germline V gives CDR1 GTSNPN, CDR2 SVGIG (reference sequence). CDR3 nucleotide sequence: TGTGCCTGGACACTGGGACTAGCGGGTTCCTACAATGAGCAGTTCTTC. Translation gives CAWTLGLAGSYNEQFF.

The genes are TRBV6-6 and TRBJ2-3; no firm D call. Trimming took 5 bases from V and 2 from J, leaving 8 bases between them. This CDR3 has 13 amino acids. The germline CDR1 and CDR2 sequences are MNHNY and SVGAGI (reference sequence). The CDR3: CASSHDFTDTQYF. CDR3 DNA sequence: TGTGCCAGCAGTCATGACTTCACAGATACGCAGTATTTT.

The chain couples TRBV30 to TRBJ2-3, with D perhaps given as TRBD1 or TRBD2 (6 bases each). The germline V and J ends were trimmed by 0 bases and 4 bases, with 11 bases remaining between them. The CDR3 sequence is 14 residues long. Germline V gene sequence: CDR1 GTSNPN, CDR2 SVGIG (reference sequence). The CDR3 DNA follows: TGTGCCTGGAGTGTATTGAGGGGGGCAGATACGCAGTATTTT. It translates to CAWSVLRGADTQYF.

The V call is TRBV9, the J call TRBJ2-7; possible D gene TRBD1, 7 bases. The V end was cut by 0 bases, the J end by 7 bases, with 23 bases between. CDR3 length equals 17 residues. Germline lookup yields CDR1 SGDLS and CDR2 YYNGEE. CDR3 bases: TGTGCCAGCAGCGTAGCCCCAGGGGGGAGTGCTTCGGGGGAGCAGTACTTC. It codes for CASSVAPGGSASGEQYF. The variable domain in full, with the rest retrieved from reference TRBV9 and TRBJ2-7, is DSGVTQTPKHLITATGQRVTLRCSPRSGDLSVYWYQQSLDQGLQFLIQYYNGEERAKGNILERFSAQQFPDLHSELNLSSLELGDSALYFCASSVAPGGSASGEQYFGPGTRLTVT.

V and J are TRBV28 and TRBJ1-3; no definite D call. Germline CDR1 reads MDHEN; CDR2 reads SYDVKM. V lost 3 bases to trimming and J lost 11 bases, with 11 bases between them. CDR3 length: 12 residues. CDR3 residues: CASSFAAGPIYF. Written as DNA, the CDR3 is TGTGCCAGCAGTTTTGCAGCCGGCCCCATATATTTT.

This clone occurred a few times. The J gene is TRBJ1-1, the V gene TRBV5-6; no definite D call. Germline V gene sequence: CDR1 SGHDT, CDR2 YYEEEE. V was clipped by 0 bases and J by 1 base, with 13 bases between them. This CDR3 comprises 16 residues. CDR3 residues: CASSLALSIQNTEAFF. The CDR3 nucleotides read TGTGCCAGCAGCTTGGCACTGAGTATACAGAACACTGAAGCTTTCTTT.

J is TRBJ2-1 and V is TRBV28; D unresolved. The germline V and J ends were trimmed by 7 bases and 9 bases, with 10 bases remaining between them. Germline CDR1 and CDR2: MDHEN and SYDVKM. The CDR3 contains 11 residues. This CDR3 is CASTRSGEQFF. In DNA, the CDR3 is TGTGCCAGCACCCGATCGGGTGAGCAGTTCTTC.

The V call is TRBV5-1, the J call TRBJ2-1; D assignment may be TRBD1 or TRBD2 (6 bases each). V lost 0 bases, J lost 7 bases, and 11 bases lay in between. The CDR3 contains 14 residues. Germline V gene data show CDR1 as SGHRS and CDR2 as YFSETQ. The CDR3: CASSLVQGRNEQFF. CDR3 DNA sequence: TGCGCCAGCAGCTTGGTCCAGGGGAGGAATGAGCAGTTCTTC.

This chain joins TRBV6-6 and TRBJ2-2; 9 bases are a match to TRBD1. Germline V gene lookup returns CDR1 MNHNY and CDR2 SVGAGI (reference sequence). V trimming: 5 bases; J trimming: 5 bases; junction bases outside the gene matches: 6. The CDR3 runs 15 residues. CDR3 bases: TGTGCCAGCAGTACTCCGGGACAGGGTACCGGGGAGCTGTTTTTT. Translated: CASSTPGQGTGELFF.

This sequence joins TRBV10-3 and TRBJ2-7; no reliable D call. Trimming removed 10 bases from V and 2 bases from J, with 15 bases in between. The germline CDR1 and CDR2 sequences are ENHRY and SYGVKD. CDR3 length: 13 residues. The CDR3 sequence is CATDNPPAYEQYF. The DNA for the CDR3 is TGTGCCACCGACAATCCCCCGGCCTACGAGCAGTACTTC.

The chain joins TRBV27 to TRBJ1-2; D is perhaps TRBD1 (6 bases). The germline V gene encodes CDR1 MNHEY and CDR2 SMNVEV (reference sequence). V was clipped by 6 bases and J by 4 bases, with 15 bases between them. The CDR3 is made up of 14 amino acids. The CDR3 spells CASSTGLLSYGYTF. DNA for the CDR3: TGTGCCAGCAGCACAGGGTTACTGAGCTATGGCTACACCTTC.